These 20 T cell receptor beta chains were all obtained from the same sample, sequenced in a study of early stage breast cancer tumors. TCRdb's table, derived via immunoSEQ multiplex PCR, lists solely in-frame clones and lacks some. The sample consists of about 36,000 clones, 65% to 75% of them appearing once. Sequenced input: blood. These receptor sequences come from a person aged 55-75 years with breast cancer.

The chain couples TRBV10-1 to TRBJ2-2; TRBD2 matches at 16 bases. The CDR3 is 21 amino acids. Germline lookup yields CDR1 WNHNN and CDR2 SYGVQD (reference sequence). The V gene end was trimmed by 3 bases and the J gene end by 4 bases; junction bases not matched to a gene: 14. In nucleotides, the CDR3 is TGCGCCAGCAGTGAACCTCCCCCGGGACTAGCGGGGGGGTCAGGCACCGGGGAGCTGTTTTTT. Protein: CASSEPPPGLAGGSGTGELFF.

This chain joins TRBV6-1 and TRBJ1-6, with TRBD1 as a possible D gene (5 bases). This CDR3 contains 16 residues. The V and J ends lost 1 base and 0 bases respectively, with 7 bases between them. Per the germline V gene, CDR1 is MNHNS and CDR2 is SASEGT. The DNA of the CDR3 is TGTGCCAGCAGTGAAGAGGGGAGCTCCTATAATTCACCCCTCCACTTT. Translation gives CASSEEGSSYNSPLHF.

Only a few counts were recorded for this clone. This chain uses TRBV18 with TRBJ1-2; the D is unclear. Germline loops: CDR1 KGHSH, CDR2 LQKENI. This CDR3 contains 13 residues. Trimming removed 6 bases from V and 1 base from J, with 9 bases in between. CDR3 in amino acids: CASSPFDNYGYTF. The CDR3 bases are TGTGCCAGCTCCCCCTTTGATAACTATGGCTACACCTTC.

This clone appeared once. V usage is TRBV15 and J usage is TRBJ2-4; D remains ambiguous. Trimming took 0 bases from V and 6 from J, leaving 9 bases between them. The CDR3 is 14 amino acids. Germline lookup yields CDR1 LNHNV and CDR2 YYDKDF (reference sequence). The CDR3 sequence: CATSRDTVINIQYF. The CDR3 DNA reads TGTGCCACCAGCAGAGATACCGTGATAAACATTCAGTACTTC. Variable domain in full (rest from reference TRBV15 and TRBJ2-4): DAMVIQNPRYQVTQFGKPVTLSCSQTLNHNVMYWYQQKSSQAPKLLFHYYDKDFNNEADTPDNFQSRRPNTSFCFLDIRSPGLGDTAMYLCATSRDTVINIQYFGAGTRLSVL.

The chain employs TRBV4-1 and TRBJ2-7; the D is unclear. Trimming took 2 bases from V and 5 from J, leaving 22 bases between them. The CDR3 is 17 amino acids. Germline V gene sequence: CDR1 MGHRA, CDR2 YSYEKL. The CDR3 DNA follows: TGCGCCAGCAGCCAACTCCAAACCCGCCGGAGTTGGGACGAGCAGTACTTC. This sequence encodes CASSQLQTRRSWDEQYF.

This clone was seen only a few times. The CDR3 protein is CASSLGDRAEAFF. The CDR3 DNA reads TGCGCCAGCAGCTTGGGGGACAGGGCTGAAGCTTTCTTT. This chain connects TRBV5-1 to TRBJ1-1; 9 bases fit TRBD1. Unmatched junction bases numbered 0, after V lost 0 bases and J lost 6 bases. From germline, CDR1 is SGHRS and CDR2 YFSETQ. CDR3 length: 13 residues.

This clone was seen a single time. V and J are TRBV28 and TRBJ2-7, with a tentative D call TRBD2 (5 bases). Looked up from germline, CDR1 is MDHEN and CDR2 is SYDVKM. The CDR3 totals 12 residues. Deletions cut 10 bases from V and 0 bases from J, with 10 bases between. In DNA, the CDR3 is TGTGCCACTGGTGGGAGCTCCTACGAGCAGTACTTC. Residues: CATGGSSYEQYF.

This clone was counted only a few times. This sequence joins TRBV20-1 and TRBJ2-1; D remains unclear. Germline V gene lookup returns CDR1 DFQATT and CDR2 SNEGSKA (reference sequence). V lost 7 bases, J lost 15 bases, and 16 bases lay in between. This CDR3 has 10 amino acids. CDR3 sequence (DNA): TGCAGTGTACCGTCCAGACAACCGTTCTTC. Encoded protein: CSVPSRQPFF.

The V and J genes are TRBV7-9 and TRBJ2-2, with a tentative D call TRBD2 (5 bases). Germline CDR1 reads SEHNR; CDR2 reads FQNEAQ (reference sequence). Trimming removed 8 bases from V and 6 bases from J, with 13 bases in between. The CDR3 is made up of 13 amino acids. Here the CDR3 reads CASRWGAAGELFF. The CDR3 DNA sequence: TGTGCCAGCCGCTGGGGAGCCGCCGGGGAGCTGTTTTTT.

The chain links TRBV7-9 to TRBJ2-3, with 7 bases matching TRBD2. J was trimmed by 3 bases and V by 3 bases; bases with no gene match: 9. CDR1 is SEHNR, CDR2 FQNEAQ, per germline (reference sequence). The CDR3 contains 16 residues. The CDR3 coding sequence is TGTGCCAGCAGCTTCCTACTAGCGAAAGGGACAGATACGCAGTATTTT. As protein: CASSFLLAKGTDTQYF.

The gene calls are TRBV19 and TRBJ1-3; D unclear. This CDR3 spans 16 amino acids. The V and J ends lost 7 bases and 0 bases respectively, with 16 bases between them. Germline loops: CDR1 LNHDA, CDR2 SQIVND (reference sequence). CDR3 residues: CASTERGAFSGNTIYF. The CDR3 DNA reads as TGTGCCAGTACCGAGCGGGGAGCCTTCTCTGGAAACACCATATATTTT.

This clone has only a few counts. This sequence joins TRBV6-6 and TRBJ2-5; tentatively, D is TRBD1 (6 bases). Trimming pared 6 bases from V and 5 bases from J, leaving 16 bases between. The CDR3 runs 14 residues. Germline CDR1 is MNHNY and CDR2 is SVGAGI (reference sequence). The CDR3 nucleotides read TGTGCCAGCAGCCGGGACACACGCCGGGAGACCCAGTACTTC. Translating gives CASSRDTRRETQYF.

The chain couples TRBV5-4 to TRBJ1-1; no definite D call. The germline V and J ends were trimmed by 1 base and 1 base, with 5 bases remaining between them. Germline CDR1 is SGHNT and CDR2 is YYREEE (reference sequence). The CDR3 spans 13 residues. CDR3 DNA: TGTGCCAGCAGCTTGATAGGGAACACTGAAGCTTTCTTT. This encodes CASSLIGNTEAFF.

This clone was seen a handful of times. This rearrangement joins TRBV5-1 to TRBJ1-5, with 7 bases that match TRBD1. The CDR3 has 15 amino acids. Germline assignment: CDR1 SGHRS and CDR2 YFSETQ. With 4 bases clipped from V and 0 bases from J, the junction kept 4 bases outside the gene matches. The CDR3 nucleotides read TGCGCCAGCAGCCCTGGACAGGTTAGCAATCAGCCCCAGCATTTT. As protein: CASSPGQVSNQPQHF.

The chain is built from TRBV28 and TRBJ2-5; D is undetermined. There are 17 residues in the CDR3. Between the trimmed V and J ends, which lost 4 bases and 4 bases, there was a span of 22 bases. Looked up from germline, CDR1 is MDHEN and CDR2 is SYDVKM. CDR3 sequence: CASSSALEGLGGETQYF. CDR3 nucleotides: TGTGCCAGCAGTTCCGCGCTCGAAGGGTTGGGCGGAGAGACCCAGTACTTC.

This clone has only one observation. The chain carries TRBV6-6 and TRBJ1-6; D is uncertain. The V and J ends lost 7 bases and 7 bases respectively, with 11 bases between them. The CDR3 covers 13 residues. Germline V gene lookup returns CDR1 MNHNY and CDR2 SVGAGI (reference sequence). CDR3 sequence (DNA): TGTGCCAGCAACCGGGCCCTAAATTCACCCCTCCACTTT. This encodes CASNRALNSPLHF.

The CDR3 nucleotides read TGTGCCAGCAGCCGTAACATGAACACTGAAGCTTTCTTT. As protein: CASSRNMNTEAFF. The chain carries TRBV6-5 and TRBJ1-1; no clear D. CDR1 MNHEY and CDR2 SVGAGI come from the germline V gene. V was cut by 6 bases and J by 0 bases, with 8 bases left in between. This CDR3 is 13 amino acids long.

The chain employs TRBV30 and TRBJ2-7, with TRBD1 matching 8 bases. There are 14 residues in the CDR3. V was clipped by 6 bases and J by 0 bases; unmatched bases: 7. Germline lookup yields CDR1 GTSNPN and CDR2 SVGIG (reference sequence). The CDR3 coding sequence is TGTGCCTGCGCTCCTGGGACAGGCTCCTACGAGCAGTACTTC. Translated: CACAPGTGSYEQYF.

This rearrangement joins TRBV7-3 to TRBJ2-1, with D perhaps given as TRBD1 or TRBD2 (5 bases each). Germline V gene sequence: CDR1 SGHTA, CDR2 FQGTGA. Trimming took 1 base from V and 8 from J, leaving 9 bases between them. CDR3 size: 13 residues. The CDR3 DNA reads TGTGCCAGCAGCTTAAGCCGGGGCGATGAGCAGTTCTTC. Its translation: CASSLSRGDEQFF.

This clone has only one observation. The chain employs TRBV2 and TRBJ1-2; TRBD1 matches 9 bases. The germline V gene encodes CDR1 SNHLY and CDR2 FYNNEI. The CDR3 totals 14 residues. The junction had 3 bases not matched to a gene; V was cut back by 6 bases and J by 1 base. This chain's CDR3 is CASREDRGNYGYTF. As DNA, the CDR3 is TGTGCCAGCAGGGAGGACAGGGGTAACTATGGCTACACCTTC.